This TCR beta chain is from a study of blood T cell repertoires in COVID-19. Overall study: Acute and convalescent COVID-19 samples came from the United States, Italy and Spain.

In the authors' methods: Reference gene primer amplification gave estimated nucleated cell counts. Libraries were prepared by immunoSEQ multiplex PCR; TCRdb keeps only in-frame clonotypes and omits some of them. Clone size and V and J calls were adopted from that table, with D and trimming inferred from the DNA. The repertoire consists of about 80,000 clones, with roughly 78% occurring once and the leading ten covering 8% to 13%. The CDR3 has 14 residues. V shed 3 bases and J 3 bases; nucleotides not matched to a gene: 5. Germline loops: CDR1 MDHEN, CDR2 SYDVKM. This clonotype was obtained from a man aged 55 to 69 with acute or convalescent COVID-19. This rearrangement joins TRBV28 to TRBJ2-7; TRBD1 matches at 7 bases. The sequencing sample was made of peripheral blood. The CDR3 bases are TGTGCCAGCAGTTTTCTCGGGACAGACTACGAGCAGTACTTC. Translation gives CASSFLGTDYEQYF.